The clone carrying this T cell receptor (beta chain) was seen a few times. The antigen is not known. The data are from a study of cytomegalovirus exposure and HLA in healthy donors. Study results and caveats: The tendency of first-cohort TCR clusters to co-occur in the roughly 130 validation repertoires emerged from a later analysis. In vitro assays verified that three CMV-associated chains recognized CMV antigens specifically.

Clones were sequenced by immunoSEQ multiplex PCR, and TCRdb holds only the in-frame ones, with some missing. The sample records some 150,000 clones, around 89% being singletons. The germline V gene has CDR1 MGHRA and CDR2 YSYEKL. The CDR3 sequence is 16 residues long. The V and J ends lost 1 base and 2 bases respectively, with 14 bases between them. J is TRBJ1-1 and V is TRBV4-1; no clear D gene. Sequencing used PBMCs. The sequence was collected from a man aged 18 to 30 in good health and CMV-seronegative. The CDR3 spells CASSQVGQASNTEAFF. In DNA form, the CDR3 reads TGCGCCAGCAGCCAAGTTGGTCAGGCATCAAACACTGAAGCTTTCTTT.